Following are 26 T cell receptor beta chains from one sample sequenced in a study of cytomegalovirus exposure and HLA in healthy donors. Primers for the PCR totalled 60 Vbeta and 13 Jbeta. Data came from immunoSEQ multiplex PCR; TCRdb stores just in-frame clones and leaves some out. The table records about 100,000 clones, about a tenth of them present only once. Input material: PBMCs. The receptors were gathered from a middle-aged man in good health and CMV-seropositive.

This clone was picked up a small number of times. This chain connects TRBV6-1 to TRBJ2-2, with D possibly TRBD2 on 6 matching bases. The CDR3 contains 15 residues. The V end lost 8 bases, the J end lost 0 bases, and 13 bases lay between the germline ends. Germline loops: CDR1 MNHNS, CDR2 SASEGT. The CDR3 here is CASPIGTPNTGELFF. CDR3 nucleotides: TGTGCCAGCCCTATCGGGACTCCGAACACCGGGGAGCTGTTTTTT.

This clone turned up a few times. The chain uses TRBV7-2 and TRBJ2-2, with D perhaps matching TRBD2 (6 bases). Germline V gives CDR1 SGHTA, CDR2 FQGNSA. V lost 2 bases and J 2 bases, leaving 12 bases between the germline ends. The CDR3 length is 16 residues. The CDR3: CASSLQRAGNTGELFF. CDR3 coding DNA: TGTGCCAGCAGCTTACAGCGGGCGGGCAACACCGGGGAGCTGTTTTTT.

This clone has just a few counts. The V and J genes are TRBV21-1 and TRBJ2-3; the table names TRBD1, a call not compared with the DNA. TRBV21-1 is given as a pseudogene. The CDR3 has 15 residues. CDR3 amino acids: CASTPPPGHTDTQYF. The CDR3 DNA follows: TGTGCCAGCACTCCACCCCCGGGACACACAGATACGCAGTATTTT.

The CDR3 nucleotides read TGTGCCAGCAGCGTAGCTTCTCTATTAAACACAGATACGCAGTATTTT. The encoded protein is CASSVASLLNTDTQYF. The V gene is TRBV9, the J gene TRBJ2-3, with no clear D. The germline V gene encodes CDR1 SGDLS and CDR2 YYNGEE. The CDR3 spans 16 residues. V was pared by 0 bases and J by 2 bases, with 13 bases between. The full variable domain, its missing parts supplied by reference TRBV9 and TRBJ2-3, is DSGVTQTPKHLITATGQRVTLRCSPRSGDLSVYWYQQSLDQGLQFLIQYYNGEERAKGNILERFSAQQFPDLHSELNLSSLELGDSALYFCASSVASLLNTDTQYFGPGTRLTVL.

Only a few counts were recorded for this clone. J is TRBJ2-7 and V is TRBV6-5; D is unclear. This CDR3 comprises 12 residues. CDR1 is MNHEY, CDR2 SVGAGI, per germline. V was cut by 6 bases and J by 6 bases, with 12 bases left in between. In DNA, the CDR3 is TGTGCCAGCAGCCCCACCACTGGCGAGCAGTACTTC. It codes for CASSPTTGEQYF.

This clone was seen only a few times. This chain uses TRBV2 with TRBJ1-5; tentatively, D is TRBD1 (5 bases). This CDR3 has 13 amino acids. Germline CDR1 and CDR2: SNHLY and FYNNEI. The V end lost 8 bases, the J end lost 5 bases, and 13 bases lay between the germline ends. CDR3 DNA: TGTGCCAGCCGCTCCGGGGACTATCAGCCCCAGCATTTT. Its translation: CASRSGDYQPQHF.

The chain employs TRBV7-9 and TRBJ1-5; D is perhaps TRBD1 (6 bases). The CDR3 has 17 residues. Germline values: CDR1 SEHNR, CDR2 FQNEAQ (reference sequence). The ends were cut back, 3 bases at V and 0 bases at J, with 15 bases in the middle. The CDR3 protein is CASSLAGDHYSNQPQHF. The CDR3 nucleotides read TGTGCCAGCAGCTTGGCAGGGGACCACTATAGCAATCAGCCCCAGCATTTT.

This clone was observed a handful of times. The chain joins TRBV5-1 to TRBJ1-1; D is perhaps TRBD1 (6 bases). CDR3 length: 14 amino acids. V was trimmed by 5 bases and J by 3 bases, leaving 14 bases between them. Looked up from germline, CDR1 is SGHRS and CDR2 is YFSETQ. In nucleotides, the CDR3 is TGCGCCAGCAGTAACAGGGAGTGGGACACTGAAGCTTTCTTT. Its translation: CASSNREWDTEAFF.

This clone was seen more than once but under ten times. The V gene is TRBV5-1, the J gene TRBJ2-1, with 10 bases matching TRBD2. Germline trimming cut 0 bases from V and 9 bases from J; bases unmatched to any gene: 6. CDR3 length: 15 amino acids. The V gene's germline CDR1 is SGHRS and CDR2 YFSETQ. This CDR3 reads CASSLASGRAFEQFF. DNA of the CDR3: TGCGCCAGCAGCTTGGCGAGCGGGAGGGCCTTTGAGCAGTTCTTC.

The V call is TRBV19, the J call TRBJ1-2; D unclear. This CDR3 is built from 16 residues. V gave up 1 base and J gave up 7 bases, with 19 bases separating them. Germline loops: CDR1 LNHDA, CDR2 SQIVND (reference sequence). CDR3 nucleotides: TGTGCCAGTAGTATAGGGGTTAGATCGGGTGTGTTTGGCTACACCTTC. As protein: CASSIGVRSGVFGYTF. The full variable domain, its missing parts supplied by reference TRBV19 and TRBJ1-2, is DGGITQSPKYLFRKEGQNVTLSCEQNLNHDAMYWYRQDPGQGLRLIYYSQIVNDFQKGDIAEGYSVSREKKESFPLTVTSAQKNPTAFYLCASSIGVRSGVFGYTFGSGTRLTVV.

This chain uses TRBV18 with TRBJ1-4; no clear D. The CDR3 runs 15 residues. The germline V and J ends were trimmed by 2 bases and 5 bases, with 12 bases remaining between them. Germline V gene sequence: CDR1 KGHSH, CDR2 LQKENI. CDR3 coding DNA: TGTGCCAGCTCACCAACCCCGGAACAGAATGAAAAACTGTTTTTT. This encodes CASSPTPEQNEKLFF.

This CDR3 is CASSPWSGTNYGYTF. The CDR3, as DNA: TGTGCCAGCAGTCCATGGTCCGGGACAAACTATGGCTACACCTTC. The chain employs TRBV6-5 and TRBJ1-2, with D possibly matching TRBD1 (6 bases). Germline CDR1 MNHEY, CDR2 SVGAGI. The CDR3 is made up of 15 amino acids. Trimming removed 5 bases at V and 2 bases at J, with 15 bases between.

The rearrangement uses TRBV30 and TRBJ2-5; 9 bases are a match to TRBD2. V trimming: 5 bases; J trimming: 3 bases; junction bases outside the gene matches: 7. Germline CDR1 and CDR2: GTSNPN and SVGIG (reference sequence). This CDR3 contains 14 residues. CDR3 nucleotide sequence: TGTGCCTGGGCAGGACTAGCGAATGAAGAGACCCAGTACTTC. Its translation is CAWAGLANEETQYF.

In its sample, this clone was seen a few times. The chain links TRBV19 to TRBJ1-5, with 8 bases matching TRBD1. Germline CDR1 and CDR2: LNHDA and SQIVND (reference sequence). The CDR3 runs 14 residues. The V segment lost 7 bases and the J segment 3 bases; nucleotides outside the gene matches: 5. The CDR3 nucleotides are TGTGCCAGTACCACAGGGGGGTTCAATCAGCCCCAGCATTTT. It encodes CASTTGGFNQPQHF. The full variable domain, with the rest looked up from reference TRBV19 and TRBJ1-5, is DGGITQSPKYLFRKEGQNVTLSCEQNLNHDAMYWYRQDPGQGLRLIYYSQIVNDFQKGDIAEGYSVSREKKESFPLTVTSAQKNPTAFYLCASTTGGFNQPQHFGDGTRLSIL.

The chain recombines TRBV25-1 with TRBJ2-2; D gene uncertain. Trimming removed 4 bases from V and 6 bases from J, with 12 bases in between. Germline V lookup: CDR1 MGHDK, CDR2 SYGVNS. The CDR3 loop spans 14 amino acids. This CDR3 is CASSGRAAAGELFF. The CDR3 DNA is TGTGCCAGCAGTGGTAGAGCCGCTGCCGGGGAGCTGTTTTTT.

This clone was counted a few times. The J gene is TRBJ1-5, the V gene TRBV18; D not certain. The V and J ends lost 1 base and 5 bases respectively, with 18 bases between them. This CDR3 region has 17 residues. The V gene's germline CDR1 is KGHSH and CDR2 LQKENI. The CDR3 bases are TGTGCCAGCTCACCACGAGTTTCCGGGGTTGGAGATCAGCCCCAGCATTTT. It specifies CASSPRVSGVGDQPQHF.

This clone has a handful of counts. This sequence joins TRBV4-3 and TRBJ2-1, with 11 bases matching TRBD2. The CDR3 has 21 residues. With V trimmed by 0 bases and J by 6 bases, 19 bases remained unmatched. In germline, CDR1 is LGHNA, CDR2 YSLEER. Written as DNA, the CDR3 is TGCGCCAGCAGCCAAGATTTTAGCCTAGCGGGAGGCCCCCTTTTGGCCAATGAGCAGTTCTTC. It encodes CASSQDFSLAGGPLLANEQFF.

The J gene is TRBJ2-3, the V gene TRBV7-6, with D perhaps matching TRBD2 (6 bases). Germline V gene lookup returns CDR1 SGHVS and CDR2 FNYEAQ. CDR3 length equals 14 residues. The ends were cut back, 1 base at V and 5 bases at J, with 10 bases in the middle. CDR3 region: CASSLEVRGDTQYF. CDR3 nucleotide sequence: TGTGCCAGCAGCTTAGAGGTGCGGGGAGATACGCAGTATTTT.

The sample holds a few counts of this clone. The chain is built from TRBV5-1 and TRBJ2-3; 7 bases align to TRBD2. Germline V gene data show CDR1 as SGHRS and CDR2 as YFSETQ. This CDR3 contains 18 residues. J lost 5 bases, V lost 4 bases, and 19 bases had no gene match. CDR3 coding DNA: TGCGCCAGCAGCCCCGCGGGATTTGGGCGGGAGTGGGAAGATACGCAGTATTTT. Translated: CASSPAGFGREWEDTQYF. The full variable domain, in which reference TRBV5-1 and TRBJ2-3 provide the parts outside the CDR3, is KAGVTQTPRYLIKTRGQQVTLSCSPISGHRSVSWYQQTPGQGLQFLFEYFSETQRNKGNFPGRFSGRQFSNSRSEMNVSTLELGDSALYLCASSPAGFGREWEDTQYFGPGTRLTVL.

The J gene is TRBJ2-1, the V gene TRBV7-9, with 7 nucleotides matching TRBD1. The CDR3 is 14 amino acids. CDR1 is SEHNR, CDR2 FQNEAQ, per germline (reference sequence). The CDR3 protein is CASPRDSLYNEQFF. Written as DNA, the CDR3 is TGTGCGAGCCCCAGGGACAGCTTATACAATGAGCAGTTCTTC.

The genes are TRBV7-9 and TRBJ2-1; D might be TRBD2 (7 bases). Trimming cost V 4 bases and J 5 bases, with 18 bases left between them. Germline assignment: CDR1 SEHNR and CDR2 FQNEAQ (reference sequence). The CDR3 contains 16 residues. The CDR3 nucleotides read TGTGCCAGCAGCTCCCTGCCCAGCGGGGACAACAATGAGCAGTTCTTC. Protein sequence: CASSSLPSGDNNEQFF. Variable domain in full (rest from reference TRBV7-9 and TRBJ2-1): DTGVSQNPRHKITKRGQNVTFRCDPISEHNRLYWYRQTLGQGPEFLTYFQNEAQLEKSRLLSDRFSAERPKGSFSTLEIQRTEQGDSAMYLCASSSLPSGDNNEQFFGPGTRLTVL.

This clone was seen a handful of times. This rearrangement joins TRBV10-3 to TRBJ2-3; 12 bases align to TRBD2. V trimming: 0 bases; J trimming: 2 bases; junction bases outside the gene matches: 6. The CDR3 sequence is 18 residues long. The germline CDR1 and CDR2 sequences are ENHRY and SYGVKD. CDR3 coding DNA: TGTGCCATCAGTGAGTCGACTCTAGCGGGAGGGCCCACAGATACGCAGTATTTT. This gives the protein CAISESTLAGGPTDTQYF.

The J gene is TRBJ2-1, the V gene TRBV27; possible D gene TRBD2, 6 bases. V was pared by 5 bases and J by 6 bases, with 17 bases between. The CDR3 has 15 residues. Germline V gene sequence: CDR1 MNHEY, CDR2 SMNVEV (reference sequence). The CDR3 sequence is CASSLAGFGGNEQFF. CDR3 coding DNA: TGTGCCAGCAGTCTTGCTGGCTTCGGGGGCAATGAGCAGTTCTTC.

This rearrangement joins TRBV7-3 to TRBJ2-7; TRBD2 aligns across 7 bases. The CDR3 length is 18 residues. Trimming took 5 bases from V and 4 from J; bases not matched to a gene: 20. In germline, CDR1 is SGHTA, CDR2 FQGTGA. The CDR3, as DNA: TGTGCCAGCAGCCATGGCTATCAAACCCCGCGGGAGAAGTACGAGCAGTACTTC. Its protein is CASSHGYQTPREKYEQYF.

This clone was seen a few times. The V gene is TRBV6-1, the J gene TRBJ1-3; 9 bases map to TRBD1. The V gene end was trimmed by 6 bases and the J gene end by 5 bases; junction bases not matched to a gene: 8. The CDR3 has 15 amino acids. The V gene's germline CDR1 is MNHNS and CDR2 SASEGT. CDR3 protein: CASREDRGRRNTIYF. The CDR3 DNA is TGTGCCAGCAGGGAGGACAGGGGAAGGCGAAACACCATATATTTT.

The chain recombines TRBV6-1 with TRBJ1-4; 7 positions agree with TRBD1. The V gene's germline CDR1 is MNHNS and CDR2 SASEGT. Unmatched junction bases numbered 7, after V lost 2 bases and J lost 7 bases. The length of the CDR3 is 15 residues. The CDR3, as DNA: TGTGCCAGCAGTGAAATCGGGAACAGGGGTGAAAAACTGTTTTTT. As protein: CASSEIGNRGEKLFF.